The 10 T cell receptor beta chains reported below all come from one sample, sequenced in a study of T cell responses to AZD1222 COVID-19 vaccine. TCRdb's table, derived via immunoSEQ multiplex PCR, lists solely in-frame clones and lacks some. This table has approximately 140,000 clones, about 93% appearing once. The source material was peripheral blood, sampled on day 0 of AZD1222 vaccination. All receptors come from an adult in good health.

V and J are TRBV11-2 and TRBJ2-3; no firm D call. The CDR3 has 16 residues. With 0 bases removed from V and 0 bases from J, the gap between germline ends came to 10 bases. CDR1 and CDR2 from the germline V gene are SGHAT and FQNNGV. The chain's CDR3 is CASSLDYRASTDTQYF. In DNA, the CDR3 is TGTGCCAGCAGCTTAGATTATAGGGCCAGCACAGATACGCAGTATTTT.

Notes on this clone: This sample includes further DNA sequences coding for the same CDR3. The chain is built from TRBV18 and TRBJ1-3; 9 bases fit TRBD1. This CDR3 is 16 amino acids long. Germline V lookup: CDR1 KGHSH, CDR2 LQKENI. The V gene end was trimmed by 2 bases and the J gene end by 0 bases; junction bases not matched to a gene: 2. CDR3 nucleotide sequence: TGTGCCAGCTCACCATCGGGACAGGGCTCTGGAAACACCATATATTTT. It codes for CASSPSGQGSGNTIYF.

This clone showed up just once. The chain employs TRBV5-1 and TRBJ2-4; TRBD1 matches 8 bases. CDR3 length: 17 amino acids. The germline CDR1 and CDR2 sequences are SGHRS and YFSETQ. With V trimmed by 0 bases and J by 1 base, 6 bases remained unmatched. CDR3 loop: CASSLDPGGLAKNIQYF. CDR3 DNA: TGCGCCAGCAGCTTGGACCCAGGGGGCCTTGCCAAAAACATTCAGTACTTC.

This clone was picked up a small number of times. The chain uses TRBV29-1 and TRBJ1-2, with a tentative D call TRBD1 (6 bases). The CDR3 consists of 12 residues. Trimming took 7 bases from V and 4 from J, leaving 13 bases between them. Germline V gives CDR1 SQVTM, CDR2 ANQGSEA. The CDR3 DNA reads as TGCAGCGCCCTAGACAGGTCCTATGGCTACACCTTC. Translated: CSALDRSYGYTF.

The chain employs TRBV5-6 and TRBJ1-6; D perhaps matches TRBD1 (6 bases). This CDR3 is 17 amino acids long. Germline V lookup: CDR1 SGHDT, CDR2 YYEEEE. Deletions cut 4 bases from V and 9 bases from J, with 23 bases between. Here the CDR3 reads CASSPTGQSRLGSPLHF. The CDR3 region has the DNA TGTGCCAGCAGCCCGACAGGACAATCCCGTCTCGGTTCACCCCTCCACTTT.

DNA of the CDR3: TGTGCCAGCAGCTTGAGGGGGCCTGAAAACACCATATATTTT. Translated, it gives CASSLRGPENTIYF. The rearrangement uses TRBV9 and TRBJ1-3, with TRBD1 matching 7 bases. Germline V gene lookup returns CDR1 SGDLS and CDR2 YYNGEE. With 4 bases clipped from V and 6 bases from J, the junction kept 7 bases outside the gene matches. The CDR3 is made up of 14 amino acids.

V gene TRBV5-5 combines with J gene TRBJ1-3; D remains ambiguous. Germline assignment: CDR1 SGHKS and CDR2 YYEKEE (reference sequence). The V and J ends lost 1 base and 0 bases respectively, with 11 bases between them. This CDR3 has 16 amino acids. The CDR3: CASSLKGPTSGNTIYF. The CDR3 bases are TGTGCCAGCAGCTTGAAAGGGCCTACCTCTGGAAACACCATATATTTT.

This chain uses TRBV6-6 with TRBJ1-1; D uncertain. The length of the CDR3 is 17 residues. CDR1 is MNHNY and CDR2 is SVGAGI in the germline V gene (reference sequence). V gave up 5 bases and J gave up 5 bases, with 24 bases separating them. CDR3 bases: TGTGCCAGCAGTCCCCGCGGACGTACCAGGAGTGATACTGAAGCTTTCTTT. This translates into CASSPRGRTRSDTEAFF.

The V and J genes are TRBV9 and TRBJ1-5, with unresolved D. The V and J ends lost 0 bases and 4 bases respectively, with 5 bases between them. This CDR3 region has 13 residues. Germline assignment: CDR1 SGDLS and CDR2 YYNGEE. CDR3: CASSVGTNQPQHF. The CDR3 DNA sequence: TGTGCCAGCAGCGTAGGAACTAATCAGCCCCAGCATTTT.

This chain connects TRBV11-2 to TRBJ2-1, with a weak D call TRBD2 (5 bases). Trimming stripped 5 bases from V and 4 bases from J, with 18 bases between. Germline V gene lookup returns CDR1 SGHAT and CDR2 FQNNGV. The CDR3 is 16 amino acids. The CDR3 sequence is CASSHQLVFGYNEQFF. The CDR3 nucleotides read TGTGCCAGCAGCCACCAACTAGTTTTCGGGTACAATGAGCAGTTCTTC. The full variable domain, completed using reference TRBV11-2 and TRBJ2-1, is EAGVAQSPRYKIIEKRQSVAFWCNPISGHATLYWYQQILGQGPKLLIQFQNNGVVDDSQLPKDRFSAERLKGVDSTLKIQPAKLEDSAVYLCASSHQLVFGYNEQFFGPGTRLTVL.